The rows below give T cell receptor beta chains drawn from one sample of a study of read filtering for tumor transcriptome and immune sequencing. TCRdb analysed the reads with MiXCR anew, one entry per CDR3 protein. This sample has 100,000 to 150,000 distinct CDR3 sequences, with around 14% found just once. Sample: a population of CD138-negative cells sorted from bone marrow. These receptors all stem from a donor over 35 with multiple myeloma. CDR3s leave out the opening cysteine and the closing phenylalanine or tryptophan.

v_call,cdr3_aa
TRBV6-5,ASSYRYLNF
TRBV3-1,ASSTGNEQF
TRBV18,ASSPPPAGGFNEQF
TRBV3-1,ASSHLWSPYEQY
TRBV15,ATSGPDRGITGELF
TRBV12-5,ASGSPGHYNEQF
TRBV7-2,ASSRASYEQY
TRBV18,ASSPVGQGATDTQY
TRBV2,AGGLAGNNEQF
TRBV9,ANSATRTVGNSPPH
TRBV20-1,SARDSGYEQY
TRBV24-1,ATSEPSSVNLEELF
TRBV7-9,ASGSGTSGSRPTGELF
TRBV20-1,SAAESSSGRETQY
TRBV7-9,ASSPPGQGARDQY
TRBV5-1,ASTIEGGHEQY
TRBV7-9,ASSLQGSAF
TRBV11-3,ASSQGQPSSYEQY
TRBV7-2,ASSLRPDTQH
TRBV7-2,ASSLNPDRAYEQY
TRBV20-1,SARGLANEQF
TRBV30,AWSPGGVGNEQF
TRBV6-6,ASSYSRTGVAGPAYNEQF
TRBV29-1,SVARGSNNEQF
TRBV9,ASSLRTSGGPSYNEQF
TRBV12-3/TRBV12-4,ASSLGQRGETQY
TRBV29-1,SAQTGLNQPQH
TRBV28,ASSPELGGNQPQH
TRBV7-3,ASSLGGRFDEQF
TRBV29-1,SVLLAGGPYEQY
TRBV4-3,ASSQALGGTEAF
TRBV10-3,ATYGTGVYNEQF
TRBV5-1,ASSQGGDWTPSAQY
TRBV7-8,ASSRRDSFSGNTIY